A selection of T cell receptor beta chains follows, all from one sample in a study of shared clonotypes between healthy human individuals. Using immunoSEQ multiplex PCR, the repertoire was profiled, and TCRdb retains in-frame clones only, with some absent. Of roughly 550,000 clones listed, just under 97% were seen once; the top ten hold about 0.11%. Sequencing was carried out using naive CD8+ T cells sorted from blood. The receptors come from a woman in her twenties or thirties in good health. CDR3s include the opening cysteine and the closing phenylalanine or tryptophan. D genes are given only for firm matches.

v_call	j_call	d_call	cdr3_nt	cdr3_aa
TRBV4-1	TRBJ2-7	TRBD2	TGCGCCAGCAGCCAAGGACTAGCCGTTTACGAGCAGTACTTC	CASSQGLAVYEQYF
TRBV6-5	TRBJ2-2	NA	TGTGCCAGCAGTTACTCGAGTTTTGCGGAGCTGTTTTTT	CASSYSSFAELFF
TRBV7-9	TRBJ2-2	NA	TGTGCCAGCAGCTTAGCTACAGGGTCGGCCGGGGAGCTGTTTTTT	CASSLATGSAGELFF
TRBV7-9	TRBJ1-4	NA	TGTGCCAGCACGACAGCCTATGAAAAACTGTTTTTT	CASTTAYEKLFF
TRBV27	TRBJ1-1	NA	TGTGCCAGCAGCCCGGGACCCCCAAGCACTGAAGCTTTCTTT	CASSPGPPSTEAFF
TRBV2	TRBJ2-1	NA	TGTGCCAGCAGTGAGGCAGACTCCTACAATGAGCAGTTCTTC	CASSEADSYNEQFF
TRBV2	TRBJ1-4	NA	TGTGCCAGCAGTTCGATACTGACGGATTTAAATGAAAAACTGTTTTTT	CASSSILTDLNEKLFF
TRBV6-1	TRBJ1-5	NA	TGTGCCAGCAGTGAAAATGGGGACAGCAATCAGCCCCAGCATTTT	CASSENGDSNQPQHF
TRBV28	TRBJ2-1	TRBD2	TGTGCCAGCACCCGGGACTACCTTTACAATGAGCAGTTCTTC	CASTRDYLYNEQFF
TRBV7-6	TRBJ2-1	TRBD2	TGTGCCAGCAGCCGAGAGACTAGCGGGAGTAACAATGAGCAGTTCTTC	CASSRETSGSNNEQFF
TRBV28	TRBJ2-7	TRBD2	TGTGCCAGCAGTTTTATACTAGCGGGCGTCTACGAGCAGTACTTC	CASSFILAGVYEQYF
TRBV9	TRBJ2-7	NA	TGTGCCAGCAGCGTAGGGACAACCGCCGAGCAGTACTTC	CASSVGTTAEQYF
TRBV30	TRBJ2-3	TRBD2	TGTGCCTGGAGTCCGGGACTAGGGGCAGATACGCAGTATTTT	CAWSPGLGADTQYF
TRBV21-1	TRBJ1-5	NA	TGTGCCAGCAGCAAATTGACCCAGTGGGCCGAGGGCAGGGGGTATGGCAATCAGCCCCAGCATTTT	CASSKLTQWAEGRGYGNQPQHF
TRBV9	TRBJ2-7	NA	TGTGCCAGCAGCGTAGTCAGGCTGACCTCACTCTACGAGCAGTACTTC	CASSVVRLTSLYEQYF
TRBV19	TRBJ2-7	TRBD1	TGTGCCAGTAGTACCGGACAGGGGGCGGCGTACGAGCAGTACTTC	CASSTGQGAAYEQYF
TRBV6-6	TRBJ2-1	TRBD2	TGTGCCAGCAGTCCTATACTAGCGGGAGACCAACTTGAGCAGTTCTTC	CASSPILAGDQLEQFF
TRBV28	TRBJ1-1	NA	TGTGCCAGCAGTCTCCGGCTTGACACTGAAGCTTTCTTT	CASSLRLDTEAFF
TRBV5-5	TRBJ2-7	NA	TGTGCCAGCAGCTTGGAAGGTTACGAGCAGTACTTC	CASSLEGYEQYF
TRBV6-5	TRBJ1-1	NA	TGTGCCAGCAGTTACTCGGGGGTTGAAGCTTTCTTT	CASSYSGVEAFF
TRBV7-8	TRBJ2-1	TRBD2	TGTGCCAGCAGCTTAGGGGTAGCGGGAGGGCCTTACAATGAGCAGTTCTTC	CASSLGVAGGPYNEQFF